The 5 T cell receptor beta chains reported below all come from one sample, sequenced in a study of cytomegalovirus exposure and HLA in healthy donors. Researchers ran the PCR with 60 Vbeta and 13 Jbeta primers. Libraries were prepared by immunoSEQ multiplex PCR; TCRdb keeps only in-frame clonotypes and omits some of them. The sample includes about 130,000 clones, roughly four fifths of them seen just once. Specimen: PBMCs. Receptors were obtained from a woman in her thirties or forties in good health and CMV-seropositive.

The chain couples TRBV6-1 to TRBJ2-1, with 11 bases that match TRBD2. The germline V gene encodes CDR1 MNHNS and CDR2 SASEGT. The CDR3 has 15 amino acids. V lost 6 bases, J lost 4 bases, and 5 bases stayed unmatched. This CDR3 is CASRTGTSGYNEQFF. The CDR3 region has the DNA TGTGCCAGCAGGACCGGGACTAGCGGATACAATGAGCAGTTCTTC.

The J gene is TRBJ2-5, the V gene TRBV28, with D unresolved. The CDR3 has 13 residues. Germline CDR1 is MDHEN and CDR2 is SYDVKM. Trimming stripped 2 bases from V and 6 bases from J, with 10 bases between. The CDR3 protein is CASSLDKRQTQYF. The CDR3 DNA reads TGTGCCAGCAGTTTAGACAAAAGACAGACCCAGTACTTC.

As concerns this clone: One end of the junction does not line up with germline, which may come from a read error. The V gene is TRBV7-9, the J gene TRBJ1-1; no definite D call. Germline values: CDR1 SEHNR, CDR2 FQNEAQ (reference sequence). The CDR3 has 12 residues. The CDR3 loop is CSSSLTGSEAFF. The CDR3, as DNA: TGTTCCAGCAGCTTAACGGGATCTGAAGCTTTCTTT.

This clone has more than one count but fewer than ten. V and J are TRBV10-3 and TRBJ1-2; maybe TRBD1 (5 bases). V was pared by 2 bases and J by 4 bases, with 11 bases between. The length of the CDR3 is 14 residues. From germline, CDR1 is ENHRY and CDR2 SYGVKD. Here the CDR3 reads CAISERGLIYGYTF. The CDR3 DNA follows: TGTGCCATCAGTGAGCGGGGGTTAATCTATGGCTACACCTTC.

The V call is TRBV19, the J call TRBJ1-4, with 8 bases identical to TRBD1. The germline V gene encodes CDR1 LNHDA and CDR2 SQIVND (reference sequence). The CDR3 has 21 residues. Trimming removed 5 bases from V and 0 bases from J; junction bases left unmatched: 20. CDR3 in amino acids: CASSGEGQGQAQSATNEKLFF. DNA of the CDR3: TGTGCCAGTAGTGGAGAAGGACAGGGACAGGCCCAATCCGCAACTAATGAAAAACTGTTTTTT.